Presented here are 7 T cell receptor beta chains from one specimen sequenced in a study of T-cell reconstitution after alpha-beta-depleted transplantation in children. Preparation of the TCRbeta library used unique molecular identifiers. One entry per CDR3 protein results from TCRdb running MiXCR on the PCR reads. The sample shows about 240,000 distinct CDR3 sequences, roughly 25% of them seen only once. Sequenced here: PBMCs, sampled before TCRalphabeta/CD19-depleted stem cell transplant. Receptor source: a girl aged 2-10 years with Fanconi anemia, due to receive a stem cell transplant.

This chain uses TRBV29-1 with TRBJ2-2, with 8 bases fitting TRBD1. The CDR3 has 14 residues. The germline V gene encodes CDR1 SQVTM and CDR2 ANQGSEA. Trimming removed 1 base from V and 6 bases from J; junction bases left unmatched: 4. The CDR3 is CSVEGTGKAGELFF. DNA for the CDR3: TGCAGCGTTGAAGGGACAGGGAAGGCCGGGGAGCTGTTTTTT.

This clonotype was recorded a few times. As DNA, the CDR3 is TGCAGCGTTGCTCGCGAACAACTGGGAAATGGCTACACCTTC. Protein: CSVAREQLGNGYTF. This rearrangement joins TRBV29-1 to TRBJ1-2; D unresolved. The germline V gene encodes CDR1 SQVTM and CDR2 ANQGSEA. CDR3 length: 14 residues. The V end lost 4 bases, the J end lost 6 bases, and 18 bases lay between the germline ends.

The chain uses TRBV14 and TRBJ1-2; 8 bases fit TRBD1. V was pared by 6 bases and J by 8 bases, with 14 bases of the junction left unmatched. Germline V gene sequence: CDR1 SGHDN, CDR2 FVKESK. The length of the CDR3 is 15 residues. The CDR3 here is CASSSIGQGALGYTF. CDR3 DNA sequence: TGTGCCAGCAGTTCCATCGGACAGGGCGCGTTAGGCTACACCTTC.

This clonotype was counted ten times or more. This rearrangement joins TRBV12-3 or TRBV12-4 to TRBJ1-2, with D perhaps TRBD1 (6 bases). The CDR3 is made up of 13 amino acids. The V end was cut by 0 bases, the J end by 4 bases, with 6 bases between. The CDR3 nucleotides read TGTGCCAGCAGTTTAGCGGACAGCTATGGCTACACCTTC. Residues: CASSLADSYGYTF.

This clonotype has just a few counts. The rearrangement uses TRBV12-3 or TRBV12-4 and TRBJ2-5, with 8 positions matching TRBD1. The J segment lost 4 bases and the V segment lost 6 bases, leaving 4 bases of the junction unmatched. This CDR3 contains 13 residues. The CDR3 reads CASRTDRGETQYF. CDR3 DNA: TGTGCCAGCAGAACCGACAGGGGAGAGACCCAGTACTTC.

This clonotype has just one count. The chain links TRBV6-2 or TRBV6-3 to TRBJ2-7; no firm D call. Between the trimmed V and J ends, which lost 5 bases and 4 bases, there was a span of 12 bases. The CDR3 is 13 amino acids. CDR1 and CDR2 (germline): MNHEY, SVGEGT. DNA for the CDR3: TGTGCCAGCAGTCCTCAACCCGGATACGAGCAGTACTTC. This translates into CASSPQPGYEQYF.

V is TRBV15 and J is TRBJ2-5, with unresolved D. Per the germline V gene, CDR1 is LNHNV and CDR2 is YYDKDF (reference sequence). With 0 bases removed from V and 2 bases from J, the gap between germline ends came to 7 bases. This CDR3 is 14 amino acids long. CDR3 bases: TGTGCCACCAGCAGAGAATCATTACAAGAGACCCAGTACTTC. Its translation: CATSRESLQETQYF.